This T cell receptor (beta chain) was obtained from a study of Ad26.COV2.S vaccination and SARS-CoV-2 variants. Trimming cost V 6 bases and J 9 bases, with 15 bases left between them. CDR3 size: 13 residues. Germline assignment: CDR1 WSHSY and CDR2 SAAADI. This clone was observed once. The method was immunoSEQ multiplex PCR; TCRdb's version includes in-frame clones alone and lacks a portion of them. Of roughly 150,000 clones detected, about nine tenths appear once; the ten largest clones hold 4% to 6%. Sequences were derived from peripheral blood, sampled after recovery from COVID-19. This receptor was obtained from a human donor who had recovered from COVID-19. This chain uses TRBV10-2 with TRBJ2-1, with TRBD2 as a possible D gene (7 bases). The CDR3 loop is CASREGGAGEQFF. CDR3 DNA sequence: TGCGCCAGCAGGGAGGGGGGGGCCGGTGAGCAGTTCTTC.